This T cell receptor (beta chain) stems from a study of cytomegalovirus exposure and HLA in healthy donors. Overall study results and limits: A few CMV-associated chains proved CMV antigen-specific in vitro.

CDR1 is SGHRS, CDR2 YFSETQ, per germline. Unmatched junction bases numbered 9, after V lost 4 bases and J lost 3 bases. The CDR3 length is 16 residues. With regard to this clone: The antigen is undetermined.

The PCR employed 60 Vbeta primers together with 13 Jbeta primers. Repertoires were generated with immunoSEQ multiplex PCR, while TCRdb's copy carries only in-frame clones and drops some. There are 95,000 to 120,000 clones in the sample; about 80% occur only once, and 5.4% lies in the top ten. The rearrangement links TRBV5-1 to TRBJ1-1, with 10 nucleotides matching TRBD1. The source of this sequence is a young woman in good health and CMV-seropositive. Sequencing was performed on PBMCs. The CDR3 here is CASSQGTGVLYTEAFF. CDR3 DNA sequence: TGCGCCAGCAGCCAAGGGACAGGGGTCCTGTACACTGAAGCTTTCTTT.